The sequence of this T cell receptor beta chain was determined in a study of CD8 T cells in Susac syndrome. Per the germline V gene, CDR1 is SGHAT and CDR2 is FQNNGV. This CDR3 spans 13 amino acids. Trimming removed 5 bases at V and 10 bases at J, with 15 bases between. RNA totalling about 0.5 to 1 ug underwent reverse transcription with random hexamers. From the immunoSEQ multiplex PCR reads, TCRdb called clonotypes with MiXCR, one entry per CDR3 protein. The sample gives approximately 300,000 distinct CDR3 sequences, around 89% of which show up once; around 0.18% is in the top ten. Sequenced material: CD8+ T cells from PBMCs. The TCR was taken from a human donor with multiple sclerosis. V is TRBV11-2 and J is TRBJ2-1; a possible D gene is TRBD2 (5 bases). CDR3 nucleotides: TGTGCCAGCAGCACCCGAGGGCCATGGGAGCAGTTCTTC. It is translated as CASSTRGPWEQFF.